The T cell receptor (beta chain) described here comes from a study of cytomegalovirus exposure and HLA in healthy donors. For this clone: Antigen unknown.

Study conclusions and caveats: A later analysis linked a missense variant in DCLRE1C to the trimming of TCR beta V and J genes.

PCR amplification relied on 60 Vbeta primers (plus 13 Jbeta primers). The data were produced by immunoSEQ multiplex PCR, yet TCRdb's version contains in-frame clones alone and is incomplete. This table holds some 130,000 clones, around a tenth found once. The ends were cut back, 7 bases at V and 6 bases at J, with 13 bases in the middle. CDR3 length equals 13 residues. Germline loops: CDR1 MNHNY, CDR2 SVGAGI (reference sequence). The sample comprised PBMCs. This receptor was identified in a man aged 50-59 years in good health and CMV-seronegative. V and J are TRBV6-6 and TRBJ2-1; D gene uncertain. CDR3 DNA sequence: TGTGCCAGCACCTACCCCAGGATCAATGAGCAGTTCTTC. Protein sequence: CASTYPRINEQFF.